This T cell receptor beta chain was sequenced in a study of control samples from healthy donors and cancer patients. Trimming removed 1 base from V and 0 bases from J, with 6 bases in between. This CDR3 comprises 14 residues. Germline assignment: CDR1 ENHRY and CDR2 SYGVKD. Here immunoSEQ multiplex PCR was the method, and the copy in TCRdb shows in-frame clones only, minus some. The sample shows more than 100,000 clones, roughly 89% of them seen only once. The chain is built from TRBV10-3 and TRBJ2-5; D gene uncertain. This TCR was recovered from a man in his forties or fifties with head and neck cancer. The sequencing input was PBMCs. Here the CDR3 DNA reads TGTGCCATCAGTGAGTTAGAGTACCAAGAGACCCAGTACTTC. Its protein is CAISELEYQETQYF.